These 22 T cell receptor beta chains were all obtained from the same sample, sequenced in a study of response to subunit inactivated influenza vaccine. TCRdb used MiXCR to reprocess the RT-PCR reads, holding one entry per CDR3 protein. The sample shows roughly 570,000 distinct CDR3 sequences, approximately 15% of them seen only once. The sequencing used PBMCs from blood, collected 11 to 12 days after vaccination. The source is a man aged 50-59 years who received an inactivated influenza vaccine.

A few counts support this clonotype. The gene calls are TRBV28 and TRBJ2-1, with no clear D. Trimming left V 6 bases short and J 0 bases short, with 12 bases between. In germline, CDR1 is MDHEN, CDR2 SYDVKM. The CDR3 totals 15 residues. The CDR3 DNA sequence: TGTGCCAGCAGCCCACTACTGAGCTCCTACAATGAGCAGTTCTTC. Protein sequence: CASSPLLSSYNEQFF.

This clonotype was seen at least ten times. The chain recombines TRBV9 with TRBJ2-1; the match to TRBD2 covers 8 bases. CDR1 is SGDLS, CDR2 YYNGEE, per germline. V lost 0 bases and J lost 8; bases outside the gene matches: 10. This CDR3 has 16 residues. The CDR3 loop reads CASSVAGREGTDEQFF. CDR3 bases: TGTGCCAGCAGCGTAGCTGGTCGGGAGGGTACCGATGAGCAGTTCTTC.

This clonotype was seen more than once but under ten times. This rearrangement joins TRBV5-1 to TRBJ2-1; 8 nucleotides agree with TRBD2. Germline-derived CDR1 and CDR2 are SGHRS and YFSETQ. With 1 base clipped from V and 7 bases from J, the junction kept 13 bases outside the gene matches. This CDR3 spans 17 amino acids. The DNA for the CDR3 is TGCGCCAGCAGCTTGCCCCGAGGCGCGGGAGGCCCAAATGAGCAGTTCTTC. Protein product: CASSLPRGAGGPNEQFF.

The chain has TRBV27 and TRBJ2-6, with 13 bases aligning to TRBD2. Per germline, CDR1 MNHEY and CDR2 SMNVEV (reference sequence). The CDR3 contains 17 residues. The V gene end was trimmed by 2 bases and the J gene end by 2 bases; junction bases not matched to a gene: 0. The CDR3 protein is CASSLTSGRAGANVLTF. The DNA of the CDR3 is TGTGCCAGCAGTTTAACTAGCGGGAGGGCTGGGGCCAACGTCCTGACTTTC.

The chain is built from TRBV20-1 and TRBJ2-7; 8 bases are a match to TRBD2. The CDR3 sequence is 17 residues long. Germline V gives CDR1 DFQATT, CDR2 SNEGSKA (reference sequence). J was trimmed by 5 bases and V by 5 bases; bases with no gene match: 20. The CDR3 reads CSAFARQLAAIGNEQYF. The CDR3, as DNA: TGCAGTGCTTTCGCTCGGCAACTAGCGGCGATCGGCAACGAGCAGTACTTC.

This clonotype was picked up many times. V and J are TRBV20-1 and TRBJ2-3; 10 bases agree with TRBD1. The CDR3 runs 15 residues. Germline V gives CDR1 DFQATT, CDR2 SNEGSKA (reference sequence). The V gene end was trimmed by 1 base and the J gene end by 7 bases; junction bases not matched to a gene: 8. For the CDR3, the DNA is TGCAGTGCTAGAGCACCGGGACAGGGGATTTATACGCAGTATTTT. Its protein product is CSARAPGQGIYTQYF.

The chain carries TRBV15 and TRBJ2-1, with 7 bases matching TRBD2. V was clipped by 0 bases and J by 5 bases; unmatched bases: 7. CDR3 length: 16 residues. From germline, CDR1 is LNHNV and CDR2 YYDKDF (reference sequence). CDR3 residues: CATSRERLAANNEQFF. The DNA for the CDR3 is TGTGCCACCAGCAGAGAAAGGCTAGCGGCAAACAATGAGCAGTTCTTC.

This clonotype was observed a handful of times. The CDR3 nucleotides read TGTGCCAGCAGCTTGCATAGCGGGGCTTACACCGGGGAGCTGTTTTTT. This translates into CASSLHSGAYTGELFF. V gene TRBV5-4 combines with J gene TRBJ2-2; 8 bases agree with TRBD2. The CDR3 contains 16 residues. The germline V gene has CDR1 SGHNT and CDR2 YYREEE (reference sequence). Trimming at V came to 1 base and at J to 3 bases, leaving 5 bases not matched to a gene.

The J gene is TRBJ2-7, the V gene TRBV29-1; D is possibly TRBD1 (6 bases). V lost 6 bases and J 6 bases, leaving 15 bases between the germline ends. CDR3 length equals 12 residues. Germline V gene lookup returns CDR1 SQVTM and CDR2 ANQGSEA. CDR3 DNA: TGCAGCGTCCCTACAGGGTTTTTCGAGCAGTACTTC. The encoded protein is CSVPTGFFEQYF.

On this clonotype: The junction shows a germline mismatch at one end, possibly a read error. This rearrangement joins TRBV7-8 to TRBJ2-1, with TRBD1 matching over 7 bases. The CDR3 has 17 residues. Germline CDR1 and CDR2: SGHVS and FQNEAQ. The CDR3 spells CASSLGRQGPSYNEQLF. The CDR3 DNA follows: TGTGCCAGCAGCTTAGGGAGACAGGGCCCAAGCTACAATGAGCAGCTCTTC.

This clonotype appeared many times. V usage is TRBV25-1 and J usage is TRBJ2-1; 8 positions match TRBD2. Germline V CDR1 and CDR2: MGHDK, SYGVNS. Germline trimming cut 2 bases from V and 6 bases from J; bases unmatched to any gene: 6. The CDR3 runs to 15 residues. The CDR3 coding sequence is TGTGCCAGCAGTGAACACGGGAGGGCCGGCAATGAGCAGTTCTTC. It codes for CASSEHGRAGNEQFF.

This clonotype was counted a single time. The chain is built from TRBV11-2 and TRBJ2-3; 8 bases fit TRBD2. In germline, CDR1 is SGHAT, CDR2 FQNNGV. The V and J ends lost 4 bases and 6 bases, in that order; junction bases with no gene match: 15. The CDR3 is 17 amino acids. The CDR3: CASSSLKLARGGDTQYF. In DNA form, the CDR3 reads TGTGCCAGCAGCTCACTAAAACTAGCGCGCGGGGGGGATACGCAGTATTTT.

In nucleotides, the CDR3 is TGTGCCAGCACTTTTGGTACGACTAATGAAAAACTGTTTTTT. Its translation is CASTFGTTNEKLFF. The chain recombines TRBV12-3 or TRBV12-4 with TRBJ1-4, with D uncertain. Trimming stripped 7 bases from V and 2 bases from J, with 11 bases between. This CDR3 contains 14 residues.

V and J are TRBV18 and TRBJ1-6; D gene ambiguous. This CDR3 spans 14 amino acids. Deletions cut 3 bases from V and 10 bases from J, with 13 bases between. CDR1 and CDR2 (germline): KGHSH, LQKENI. The CDR3 DNA follows: TGTGCCAGCTCACCGGGATTGGAGACCTCACCCCTCCACTTT. Translating gives CASSPGLETSPLHF. The full variable domain, with the rest looked up from reference TRBV18 and TRBJ1-6, is NAGVMQNPRHLVRRRGQEARLRCSPMKGHSHVYWYRQLPEEGLKFMVYLQKENIIDESGMPKERFSAEFPKEGPSILRIQQVVRGDSAAYFCASSPGLETSPLHFGNGTRLTVT.

Note on this clonotype: A junction end diverges from the germline sequence, so it may reflect a read error. The chain has TRBV3-1 and TRBJ1-2; no clear D. Germline CDR1 is LGHDT and CDR2 is YNNKEL (reference sequence). The CDR3 runs 11 residues. CDR3 protein: CASSSPGQKSF. The CDR3 nucleotides are TGTGCCAGCAGCTCCCCGGGCCAGAAAAGTTTC.

This clonotype was picked up a small number of times. The V and J genes are TRBV6-2 or TRBV6-3 and TRBJ2-7; 9 positions match TRBD1. J was trimmed by 0 bases and V by 0 bases; bases with no gene match: 6. The CDR3 covers 17 residues. Germline values: CDR1 MNHEY, CDR2 SVGEGT. In nucleotides, the CDR3 is TGTGCCAGCAGTTACTCAGGGACAGGGCTAATCTCCTACGAGCAGTACTTC. As protein: CASSYSGTGLISYEQYF.

This clonotype was seen a handful of times. The chain links TRBV7-2 to TRBJ1-3, with 9 nucleotides matching TRBD1. The germline gives CDR1 SGHTA, CDR2 FQGNSA. With V trimmed by 5 bases and J by 2 bases, 4 bases remained unmatched. CDR3 length equals 15 residues. CDR3 bases: TGTGCCAGCAGCGCTACAGGGGGCACTGGAAACACCATATATTTT. It codes for CASSATGGTGNTIYF.

V and J are TRBV10-3 and TRBJ1-6; D perhaps matches TRBD1 (5 bases). Germline V gene data show CDR1 as ENHRY and CDR2 as SYGVKD. The CDR3 runs to 13 residues. Trimming removed 11 bases from V and 5 bases from J, with 13 bases in between. The CDR3 DNA is TGTGCCGCACAGGCAAACAATAATTCACCCCTCCACTTT. Its protein product is CAAQANNNSPLHF.

The table lists this clonotype with a few counts. J is TRBJ2-7 and V is TRBV5-1, with D unresolved. CDR1 is SGHRS, CDR2 YFSETQ, per germline. Trimming stripped 0 bases from V and 3 bases from J, with 10 bases between. The CDR3 is 14 residues long. The chain's CDR3 is CASSLAPIGYEQYF. The CDR3 DNA is TGCGCCAGCAGCTTGGCTCCCATTGGCTACGAGCAGTACTTC.

This clonotype was seen a few times. The chain recombines TRBV4-3 with TRBJ2-1; D assignment may be TRBD1 or TRBD2 (5 bases each). The V gene's germline CDR1 is LGHNA and CDR2 YSLEER. This CDR3 has 13 residues. Trimming stripped 4 bases from V and 5 bases from J, with 9 bases between. The CDR3: CASSRGTNNEQFF. The CDR3 DNA follows: TGCGCCAGCAGCCGGGGGACCAACAATGAGCAGTTCTTC.

The chain carries TRBV12-3 or TRBV12-4 and TRBJ2-7, with TRBD1 identical over 9 bases. This CDR3 is 14 amino acids long. V was clipped by 6 bases and J by 2 bases; unmatched bases: 5. CDR3 sequence (DNA): TGTGCCAGCAGGCGGACAGGGGCAACCTACGAGCAGTACTTC. Translated, it gives CASRRTGATYEQYF.

CDR3: CASRRQGAVNEQFF. The CDR3 DNA reads TGTGCCAGCAGAAGACAGGGGGCCGTCAATGAGCAGTTCTTC. J is TRBJ2-1 and V is TRBV6-1; 10 bases align to TRBD1. Germline CDR1 is MNHNS and CDR2 is SASEGT. The CDR3 has 14 residues. Germline trimming cut 6 bases from V and 6 bases from J; bases unmatched to any gene: 5.